These 18 T cell receptor beta chains were sequenced from one sample in a study of T-cell reconstitution after alpha-beta-depleted transplantation in children. Unique molecular identifiers were incorporated during preparation of the TCRbeta library. TCRdb used MiXCR to reprocess the PCR reads, holding one entry per CDR3 protein. The sample records 190,000 or so distinct CDR3 sequences, about 15% being singletons. Sequencing was performed on PBMCs from the stem cell graft donor, taken from the stem cell graft. The receptors shown here come from a human donor who donated a stem cell graft to a child with acute lymphoblastic leukemia.

This clonotype was seen at least ten times. This chain joins TRBV11-1 and TRBJ2-2; the D gene is possibly TRBD1 (6 bases). The CDR3 has 17 residues. Trimming shortened V by 2 bases and J by 2 bases, and 15 bases separated the two germline ends. Germline V gene lookup returns CDR1 SGHAT and CDR2 FQDESV (reference sequence). The CDR3 region is CASSLPYRAPNTGELFF. The DNA for the CDR3 is TGTGCCAGCAGCTTACCTTACAGGGCCCCCAACACCGGGGAGCTGTTTTTT.

This clonotype was found many times. The chain employs TRBV5-5 and TRBJ1-5; D ambiguous. This CDR3 spans 15 amino acids. V gave up 0 bases and J gave up 7 bases, with 14 bases separating them. In germline, CDR1 is SGHKS, CDR2 YYEKEE (reference sequence). The CDR3 DNA sequence: TGTGCCAGCAGCTTGGAGAACGGTAAATGGCAGCCCCAGCATTTT. Its protein is CASSLENGKWQPQHF. The complete variable domain, with remaining parts taken from reference TRBV5-5 and TRBJ1-5, reads DAGVTQSPTHLIKTRGQQVTLRCSPISGHKSVSWYQQVLGQGPQFIFQYYEKEERGRGNFPDRFSARQFPNYSSELNVNALLLGDSALYLCASSLENGKWQPQHFGDGTRLSIL.

This clonotype was picked up many times. The CDR3 nucleotides are TGCGCCAGCACACATCACCAGAAAGCTTTCTTT. Protein product: CASTHHQKAFF. The rearrangement joins TRBV10-2 to TRBJ1-1; D gene unclear. The CDR3 runs 11 residues. Germline lookup yields CDR1 WSHSY and CDR2 SAAADI. V was trimmed by 7 bases and J by 9 bases, leaving 12 bases between them.

This clonotype has ten or more counts. The chain carries TRBV11-2 and TRBJ2-2; 7 positions agree with TRBD1. CDR1 and CDR2 from the germline V gene are SGHAT and FQNNGV. V was clipped by 3 bases and J by 5 bases; unmatched bases: 3. The CDR3 consists of 14 residues. CDR3 sequence reads: CASSLNRGTGELFF. CDR3 sequence (DNA): TGTGCCAGCAGCTTGAACAGGGGTACCGGGGAGCTGTTTTTT.

This clonotype was found many times. The rearrangement joins TRBV5-1 to TRBJ2-3; D is uncertain. CDR3 length: 14 amino acids. Trimming took 4 bases from V and 0 from J, leaving 9 bases between them. CDR1 and CDR2 from the germline V gene are SGHRS and YFSETQ. The CDR3 sequence: CASSPRLSTDTQYF. The CDR3 DNA sequence: TGCGCCAGCAGCCCAAGACTTAGCACAGATACGCAGTATTTT.

In its sample, this clonotype was seen many times. The chain uses TRBV12-3 or TRBV12-4 and TRBJ1-4; D is unclear. The CDR3 is made up of 16 amino acids. The germline V and J ends were trimmed by 1 base and 5 bases, with 14 bases remaining between them. CDR3 nucleotide sequence: TGTGCCAGCAGTTTAGACGGGCGGGGTCTGAATGAAAAACTGTTTTTT. This encodes CASSLDGRGLNEKLFF.

The CDR3 DNA follows: TGCAGTGCTAGAGGTGGAGGGAGGGAAAGTGTTTACAATGAGCAGTTCTTC. As protein: CSARGGGRESVYNEQFF. The chain carries TRBV20-1 and TRBJ2-1; 7 bases line up with TRBD2. CDR3 length: 17 residues. Germline V gene data show CDR1 as DFQATT and CDR2 as SNEGSKA (reference sequence). Trimming took 1 base from V and 4 from J; bases not matched to a gene: 13.

This clonotype was seen ten or more times. The V gene is TRBV5-1, the J gene TRBJ2-3; no reliable D call. Germline CDR1 is SGHRS and CDR2 is YFSETQ. V gave up 4 bases and J gave up 4 bases, with 13 bases separating them. This CDR3 comprises 14 residues. This CDR3 is CASSPSPRADTQYF. In DNA form, the CDR3 reads TGCGCCAGCAGCCCCTCTCCAAGGGCAGATACGCAGTATTTT.

In its sample, this clonotype was seen many times. The chain links TRBV5-1 to TRBJ1-4, with a tentative D call TRBD1 (6 bases). Germline-derived CDR1 and CDR2 are SGHRS and YFSETQ. Trimming shortened V by 4 bases and J by 0 bases, and 7 bases separated the two germline ends. This CDR3 comprises 14 residues. The CDR3 sequence: CASSRTATNEKLFF. The CDR3 nucleotides are TGCGCCAGCAGCCGGACAGCAACTAATGAAAAACTGTTTTTT.

The table lists this clonotype with many counts. The chain is built from TRBV7-2 and TRBJ1-4; 7 nucleotides line up with TRBD1. CDR1 SGHTA and CDR2 FQGNSA come from the germline V gene. The CDR3 consists of 15 residues. V gave up 3 bases and J gave up 5 bases; unmatched junction bases: 6. DNA of the CDR3: TGTGCCAGCAGCTTCCCCCCGGGACAGAATGAAAAACTGTTTTTT. Its protein product is CASSFPPGQNEKLFF.

This clonotype was seen a few times. The chain employs TRBV6-1 and TRBJ1-5; D is perhaps TRBD1 (6 bases). Germline CDR1 MNHNS, CDR2 SASEGT. The CDR3 sequence is 16 residues long. The V gene lost 8 bases and the J gene lost 7 bases, with 24 bases spanning the gap. CDR3 nucleotides: TGTGCCAGCCAGCTCACTTTAGGCGGGGGCGTACAGCCCCAGCATTTT. Its translation is CASQLTLGGGVQPQHF.

In this sample, this clonotype turned up a few times. The chain joins TRBV27 to TRBJ1-2; D is unclear. V shed 6 bases and J shed 7 bases, with 15 bases lying between them. Germline V gives CDR1 MNHEY, CDR2 SMNVEV (reference sequence). The CDR3 spans 13 residues. CDR3 bases: TGTGCCAGCAGCTTCCGAGGGATGATTGGCTACACCTTC. It codes for CASSFRGMIGYTF.

This clonotype was counted at least ten times. V usage is TRBV12-3 or TRBV12-4 and J usage is TRBJ2-1; possibly TRBD2 for D (5 bases). The length of the CDR3 is 13 residues. Trimming pared 4 bases from V and 9 bases from J, leaving 13 bases between. CDR3 protein: CASSSVNRGEQFF. In nucleotides, the CDR3 is TGTGCCAGCAGTTCAGTAAACCGGGGTGAGCAGTTCTTC.

At least ten counts were recorded for this clonotype. The chain links TRBV12-3 or TRBV12-4 to TRBJ1-5; maybe TRBD1 (6 bases). V lost 6 bases to trimming and J lost 5 bases, with 17 bases between them. This CDR3 contains 15 residues. CDR3 in amino acids: CASSPRPGGDQPQHF. As DNA, the CDR3 is TGTGCCAGCAGCCCCCGACCTGGGGGCGATCAGCCCCAGCATTTT.

This clonotype was recorded many times. The chain links TRBV20-1 to TRBJ1-1, with D perhaps matching TRBD1 (6 bases). Between the trimmed V and J ends, which lost 5 bases and 5 bases, there was a span of 12 bases. The V gene's germline CDR1 is DFQATT and CDR2 SNEGSKA (reference sequence). The CDR3 has 12 amino acids. The CDR3 spells CSAPRQDTEAFF. In nucleotides, the CDR3 is TGCAGTGCTCCCCGACAGGATACTGAAGCTTTCTTT.

This clonotype was recorded a few times. CDR3 sequence (DNA): TGTGCCAGCAGATCGACAGGGGGCAATCAGCCCCAGCATTTT. Translated, it gives CASRSTGGNQPQHF. The J gene is TRBJ1-5, the V gene TRBV6-1; 8 bases fit TRBD1. The CDR3 sequence is 14 residues long. The V segment lost 6 bases and the J segment 2 bases; nucleotides outside the gene matches: 3. Looked up from germline, CDR1 is MNHNS and CDR2 is SASEGT.

The CDR3 DNA follows: TGTGCCAGTAGTAGGCGGGACCCTTACAATGAGCAGTTCTTC. It codes for CASSRRDPYNEQFF. J is TRBJ2-1 and V is TRBV19; possible D gene TRBD2, 6 bases. The CDR3 is 14 residues long. Germline lookup yields CDR1 LNHDA and CDR2 SQIVND (reference sequence). Deletions cut 4 bases from V and 4 bases from J, with 11 bases between.

In this sample, this clonotype turned up many times. The chain has TRBV24-1 and TRBJ2-2; 11 bases agree with TRBD2. Germline-derived CDR1 and CDR2 are KGHDR and SFDVKD. The V and J ends lost 3 bases and 9 bases, in that order; junction bases with no gene match: 8. CDR3 length: 16 residues. The CDR3 spells CATSDVTSGSHRELFF. Written as DNA, the CDR3 is TGTGCCACCAGTGATGTAACTAGCGGGAGTCATCGGGAGCTGTTTTTT.